Listed below are T cell receptor beta chains from one sample, sequenced in a study of blood T cell repertoires in COVID-19. Repertoires were generated with immunoSEQ multiplex PCR, while TCRdb's copy carries only in-frame clones and drops some. The profile shows roughly 160,000 clones, approximately 84% of them singletons. The source material was peripheral blood. These receptors came from a man between 35 and 55 years old with acute or convalescent COVID-19. Each CDR3 is given with its conserved first and last residue. The order of the fields is CDR3 length, D gene, J gene, clone size, V gene, CDR3 protein, CDR3 DNA. The D gene is left open where the match is weak. Size is omitted from some rows. Given values are once, few, many or a class for expanded clones.

14 | - | TRBJ1-6 | - | TRBV6-5 | CASSYSGVNSPLHF | TGTGCCAGCAGTTATTCAGGGGTAAATTCACCCCTCCACTTT
15 | TRBD1 | TRBJ1-5 | - | TRBV30 | CAWSTGQGPHQPQHF | TGTGCCTGGAGTACAGGACAGGGGCCTCATCAGCCCCAGCATTTT
16 | - | TRBJ1-1 | - | TRBV5-4 | CASSAVDLRGNTEAFF | TGTGCCAGCAGCGCAGTTGACCTCCGGGGAAACACTGAAGCTTTCTTT
18 | TRBD1 | TRBJ1-2 | - | TRBV7-2 | CASSLRKRQGFINYGYTF | TGTGCCAGCAGCTTAAGGAAAAGACAGGGGTTTATTAACTATGGCTACACCTTC
15 | TRBD1 | TRBJ2-3 | once | TRBV7-2 | CASSLRRGLTDTQYF | TGTGCCAGCAGTCTGCGCAGGGGGCTGACAGATACGCAGTATTTT
13 | TRBD1 | TRBJ1-1 | - | TRBV7-2 | CASSRDRDLSAFF | TGTGCCAGCAGCCGGGACAGGGACTTGTCAGCTTTCTTT
14 | TRBD1 | TRBJ2-1 | once | TRBV5-1 | CASSLFPGGNEQFF | TGCGCCAGCAGCTTGTTCCCAGGGGGTAATGAGCAGTTCTTC
14 | - | TRBJ1-1 | - | TRBV10-2 | CASSPRALNTEAFF | TGCGCCAGCTCCCCCAGGGCCTTGAACACTGAAGCTTTCTTT
14 | - | TRBJ1-4 | - | TRBV18 | CASSPSGRDEKLFF | TGTGCCAGCTCACCCTCAGGAAGAGATGAAAAACTGTTTTTT
14 | - | TRBJ1-5 | - | TRBV4-2 | CASSPHRSNQPQHF | TGTGCCAGCAGCCCTCACAGGAGTAATCAGCCCCAGCATTTT
13 | - | TRBJ2-4 | - | TRBV28 | CASSLDGSDIQYF | TGTGCCAGCAGCCTAGACGGGAGTGACATTCAGTACTTC
13 | - | TRBJ1-2 | - | TRBV12-2 | CASRLEGRGGYTF | TGTGCAAGTCGCTTAGAGGGGCGCGGTGGCTACACCTTC
15 | TRBD1 | TRBJ1-1 | - | TRBV4-2 | CASSQEGTGTTEAFF | TGTGCCAGCAGCCAAGAGGGGACAGGGACAACTGAAGCTTTCTTT
12 | - | TRBJ1-2 | once | TRBV5-1 | CASSLDGNGYTF | TGCGCCAGCAGCTTGGACGGTAATGGCTACACCTTC
16 | TRBD1 | TRBJ2-7 | - | TRBV23-1 | CASSQLTRDSSYEQYF | TGCGCCAGCAGTCAACTAACCCGGGACAGCTCCTACGAGCAGTACTTC
15 | TRBD1 | TRBJ1-2 | - | TRBV4-1 | CASSQWQGANYGYTF | TGCGCCAGCAGCCAATGGCAGGGGGCTAACTATGGCTACACCTTC
13 | TRBD1 | TRBJ2-5 | - | TRBV10-3 | CAISQGAGGTQYF | TGTGCCATCAGTCAGGGGGCGGGTGGGACCCAGTACTTC
14 | - | TRBJ2-7 | - | TRBV5-1 | CASSEPGQLYEQYF | TGCGCCAGCAGCGAACCGGGACAACTCTACGAGCAGTACTTC